This TCR beta chain emerged from a study of blood T cell repertoires in COVID-19. Study-level background: Acute and convalescent COVID-19 samples came from the United States, Italy and Spain. PBMCs, B-cell-depleted T cells, or T cells were the source of the cDNA or gDNA that made up the material.

The authors' processing: From reference gene primer amplification, estimates of nucleated cell counts were derived. Profiled with immunoSEQ multiplex PCR; TCRdb holds only in-frame clones, not every one. V, J and clone size are taken as reported in that table, and D and trimming were inferred from the DNA itself. In the table there are fewer than 120,000 clones, under 75% of which are singletons. Germline values: CDR1 PRHDT, CDR2 FYEKMQ (reference sequence). This CDR3 spans 16 amino acids. The V gene end was trimmed by 5 bases and the J gene end by 5 bases; junction bases not matched to a gene: 9. The sequence was obtained from a woman aged 60-70 years with acute or convalescent COVID-19. Material: peripheral blood. The gene calls are TRBV13 and TRBJ2-5, with 12 bases matching TRBD2. CDR3 protein: CASSTRTSGMRETQYF. For the CDR3, the DNA is TGTGCCAGCAGCACCCGGACTAGCGGGATGAGGGAGACCCAGTACTTC.